This entry features one T cell receptor (beta chain) sequence. The V segment lost 8 bases and the J segment 6 bases; nucleotides outside the gene matches: 9. The CDR3 totals 13 residues. Produced via immunoSEQ multiplex PCR; TCRdb's table is partial and in-frame only. This table has 200,000 or so clones, 85% to 90% appearing once. This specimen belongs to a study of blood T cell repertoires in COVID-19. Study information: Material from acute and convalescent COVID-19 was sourced from the United States, Italy and Spain. Nucleic acid was either cDNA or gDNA, and it came from T cells, B-cell-depleted T cells, or PBMCs.

This rearrangement joins TRBV12-3 or TRBV12-4 to TRBJ2-5, with 7 bases aligning to TRBD1. The TCR originated in a man aged 50-59 years with acute or convalescent COVID-19. Input material: peripheral blood. CDR3 protein: CASRNRGEKTQYF. In DNA form, the CDR3 reads TGTGCCAGCCGAAACAGGGGAGAGAAGACCCAGTACTTC.